Following are 10 T cell receptor beta chains from one sample sequenced in a study of blood T cells in healthy people across ages. The use of a sample-barcoded 5' primer and a J-beta primer mix characterized a second PCR of 7 to 11 cycles. TCRdb reprocessed the 5' RACE reads with MiXCR, giving one entry per CDR3 protein. The sample lists about 780,000 distinct CDR3 sequences; about half were seen once. Sequenced sample: blood. The source is an elderly man in good health.

Remarks on this clonotype: One junction end disagrees with the germline gene, perhaps due to a read error. The chain is built from TRBV10-3 and TRBJ2-6; the D gene could be TRBD1 or TRBD2 (5 bases each). The CDR3 is 14 residues long. Germline V gene data show CDR1 as ENHRY and CDR2 as SYGVKD. CDR3 bases: TGCGCCACCAGGGACGGTTCTGGGGCCAACGTCCTGACTTTC. Translating it yields CATRDGSGANVLTF.

This chain joins TRBV7-3 and TRBJ1-5; no reliable D call. With 2 bases removed from V and 6 bases from J, the gap between germline ends came to 8 bases. Germline loops: CDR1 SGHTA, CDR2 FQGTGA. The CDR3 has 13 amino acids. CDR3: CASSLEGSQPQHF. CDR3 coding DNA: TGTGCCAGCAGCTTAGAGGGATCTCAGCCCCAGCATTTT.

The chain has TRBV12-3 or TRBV12-4 and TRBJ1-4; D call uncertain. There are 14 residues in the CDR3. V lost 3 bases and J lost 8, with 13 bases in between. The CDR3 coding sequence is TGTGCCAGCAGTTTGATAGAGGGAGGGGAAAAACTGTTTTTT. Its protein product is CASSLIEGGEKLFF.

The J gene is TRBJ2-7, the V gene TRBV24-1, with TRBD1 as a possible D gene (6 bases). The V and J ends lost 3 bases and 7 bases respectively, with 15 bases between them. This CDR3 is 14 amino acids long. The germline CDR1 and CDR2 sequences are KGHDR and SFDVKD. CDR3 nucleotide sequence: TGTGCCACCAGTGATCACCTAAGGGACAATGAGCAGTACTTC. Protein product: CATSDHLRDNEQYF.

The chain uses TRBV30 and TRBJ2-7, with D perhaps matching TRBD1 (6 bases). Trimming pared 4 bases from V and 0 bases from J, leaving 10 bases between. Germline loops: CDR1 GTSNPN, CDR2 SVGIG (reference sequence). This CDR3 has 13 residues. The CDR3 DNA sequence: TGTGCCTGGACGTCAGGGGACTCCTACGAGCAGTACTTC. Amino acids: CAWTSGDSYEQYF.

The CDR3 reads CASSSPTSGSGMQYF. CDR3 nucleotide sequence: TGTGCCAGCAGCTCTCCGACTAGCGGGAGTGGTATGCAGTATTTT. This chain uses TRBV28 with TRBJ2-3, with TRBD2 matching 12 bases. The CDR3 sequence is 15 residues long. Germline V gives CDR1 MDHEN, CDR2 SYDVKM. V shed 6 bases and J 11 bases; nucleotides not matched to a gene: 12.

Note on this clonotype: The junction departs from germline at one end; a sequencing error may be responsible. CDR3 amino acids: CGVEDSGGLSSYNEQYF. For the CDR3, the DNA is TGCGGCGTTGAAGATAGCGGGGGTCTAAGCTCCTACAATGAGCAGTACTTC. The chain recombines TRBV29-1 with TRBJ2-1, with 9 bases fitting TRBD2. The DNA end is more similar to TRBJ2-7, so the J call may be wrong. The germline gives CDR1 SQVTM, CDR2 ANQGSEA. There are 17 residues in the CDR3.

This clonotype was detected only a few times. This sequence joins TRBV5-1 and TRBJ2-1; 10 bases match TRBD1. CDR3 size: 16 residues. CDR1 and CDR2 (germline): SGHRS, YFSETQ. V lost 0 bases and J lost 9; bases outside the gene matches: 9. The CDR3 DNA is TGCGCCAGCAGCTTGGTTTCCGGGACAGGGGCGGCTGAGCAGTTCTTC. Its protein is CASSLVSGTGAAEQFF.

This chain joins TRBV12-3 or TRBV12-4 and TRBJ2-3; D might be TRBD2 (6 bases). This CDR3 has 14 amino acids. The V and J ends lost 5 bases and 4 bases respectively, with 13 bases between them. The CDR3 nucleotides are TGTGCCAGCAGTGTAGTTGGGGGGTCAGATACGCAGTATTTT. It translates to CASSVVGGSDTQYF.

V and J are TRBV25-1 and TRBJ2-1, with D possibly being TRBD1 (5 bases). The DNA end is a closer match to TRBJ2-7, so the J assignment may be wrong. The CDR3 runs to 16 residues. Germline V gene lookup returns CDR1 MGHDK and CDR2 SYGVNS. The CDR3 DNA follows: TGTGCCAGCAGTGGGATGACAGTTTCTTCCTACAATGAGCAGTACTTC. It yields the protein CASSGMTVSSYNEQYF.